This passage covers 9 T cell receptor beta chains from one sample sequenced in a study of blood T cell repertoires in COVID-19. Libraries were prepared by immunoSEQ multiplex PCR; TCRdb keeps only in-frame clonotypes and omits some of them. Here the sample spans about 60,000 clones, about 76% being singletons. Sequences were obtained from peripheral blood. Every receptor here comes from a human donor in a cohort sampled during active COVID-19.

The chain carries TRBV19 and TRBJ1-2; tentatively, D is TRBD1 (5 bases). The CDR3 is 17 residues long. Germline CDR1 reads LNHDA; CDR2 reads SQIVND (reference sequence). V was pared by 7 bases and J by 2 bases, with 23 bases between. CDR3 in DNA: TGTGCCAGTATCCCCCATTGGGGAGGGGAAATAAACTATGGCTACACCTTC. Its protein is CASIPHWGGEINYGYTF.

The DNA for the CDR3 is TGTGCCAGCAGCCAGATACTTTTAATCTCTGGGGCCAACGTCCTGACTTTC. Translated, it gives CASSQILLISGANVLTF. The chain is built from TRBV14 and TRBJ2-6; D is uncertain. Trimming cost V 3 bases and J 0 bases, with 12 bases left between them. The germline CDR1 and CDR2 sequences are SGHDN and FVKESK. The CDR3 has 17 residues. The entire variable domain, with the rest obtained from reference TRBV14 and TRBJ2-6, is as follows: EAGVTQFPSHSVIEKGQTVTLRCDPISGHDNLYWYRRVMGKEIKFLLHFVKESKQDESGMPNNRFLAERTGGTYSTLKVQPAELEDSGVYFCASSQILLISGANVLTFGAGSRLTVL.

The V call is TRBV19, the J call TRBJ2-3, with D unresolved. Germline V lookup: CDR1 LNHDA, CDR2 SQIVND (reference sequence). This CDR3 region has 16 residues. The V gene lost 0 bases and the J gene lost 2 bases, with 12 bases spanning the gap. The CDR3 DNA follows: TGTGCCAGTAGTATAGATATCAGGCTCACCACAGATACGCAGTATTTT. Translating gives CASSIDIRLTTDTQYF.

This rearrangement joins TRBV12-3 or TRBV12-4 to TRBJ2-1; weak D call: TRBD2 (5 bases). The ends were cut back, 3 bases at V and 3 bases at J, with 6 bases in the middle. The CDR3 extends over 13 amino acids. The CDR3 region is CASSFDYYNEQFF. Here the CDR3 DNA reads TGTGCCAGCAGTTTCGACTACTACAATGAGCAGTTCTTC.

The chain links TRBV5-1 to TRBJ2-2; a possible D gene is TRBD1 (6 bases). The CDR3 covers 15 residues. The V end lost 2 bases, the J end lost 7 bases, and 15 bases lay between the germline ends. Germline V lookup: CDR1 SGHRS, CDR2 YFSETQ. As DNA, the CDR3 is TGCGCCAGCAGCTTCGGACAGTTGGGGGACGGGGAGCTGTTTTTT. Translated, it gives CASSFGQLGDGELFF.

CDR3 region: CASSPGTSGYSTDTQYF. The CDR3 nucleotides read TGTGCCAGCAGCCCCGGGACTAGCGGGTATAGCACAGATACGCAGTATTTT. The V and J genes are TRBV9 and TRBJ2-3, with TRBD2 matching over 12 bases. Germline CDR1 and CDR2: SGDLS and YYNGEE. The CDR3 totals 17 residues. V gave up 4 bases and J gave up 0 bases; unmatched junction bases: 6.

The chain recombines TRBV20-1 with TRBJ2-3, with 8 bases lining up with TRBD1. This CDR3 comprises 11 residues. CDR1 is DFQATT, CDR2 SNEGSKA, per germline (reference sequence). V shed 5 bases and J 7 bases; nucleotides not matched to a gene: 2. DNA for the CDR3: TGCAGTGCTGACAGGGGAAATACGCAGTATTTT. This translates into CSADRGNTQYF.

The chain joins TRBV2 to TRBJ2-7; 7 positions match TRBD2. CDR3 length equals 13 residues. CDR1 and CDR2 from the germline V gene are SNHLY and FYNNEI. V shed 6 bases, J shed 12 bases, and the junction held 14 bases outside the gene matches. The CDR3 nucleotides read TGTGCCAGCAGCCTAACTACTAGCGCGGTGAGGTACTTC. Protein product: CASSLTTSAVRYF.

By share, this clone counts as medium-sized. The V gene is TRBV7-9, the J gene TRBJ1-5; D uncertain. The CDR3 is made up of 13 amino acids. The germline V gene has CDR1 SEHNR and CDR2 FQNEAQ (reference sequence). Trimming left V 0 bases short and J 9 bases short, with 9 bases between. The CDR3 loop is CASSLAQDRPQHF. The CDR3 DNA is TGTGCCAGCAGCTTAGCGCAGGATCGGCCCCAGCATTTT. Based on the CDR3 plus reference TRBV7-9 and TRBJ1-5, the full variable domain is DTGVSQNPRHKITKRGQNVTFRCDPISEHNRLYWYRQTLGQGPEFLTYFQNEAQLEKSRLLSDRFSAERPKGSFSTLEIQRTEQGDSAMYLCASSLAQDRPQHFGDGTRLSIL.